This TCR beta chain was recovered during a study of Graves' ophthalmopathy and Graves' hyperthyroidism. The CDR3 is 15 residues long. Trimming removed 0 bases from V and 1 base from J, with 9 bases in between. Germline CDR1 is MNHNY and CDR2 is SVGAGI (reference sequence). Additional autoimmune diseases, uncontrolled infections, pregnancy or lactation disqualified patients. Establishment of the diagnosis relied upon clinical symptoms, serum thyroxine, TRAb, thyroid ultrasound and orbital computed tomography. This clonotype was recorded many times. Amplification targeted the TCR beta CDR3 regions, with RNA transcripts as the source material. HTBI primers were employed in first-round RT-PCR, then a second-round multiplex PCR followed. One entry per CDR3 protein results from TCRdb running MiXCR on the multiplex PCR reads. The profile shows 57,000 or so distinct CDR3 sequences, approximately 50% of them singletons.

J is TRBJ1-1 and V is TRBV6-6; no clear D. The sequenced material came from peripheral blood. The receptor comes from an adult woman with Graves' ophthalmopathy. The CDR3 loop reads CASSYSVGRNTEAFF. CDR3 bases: TGTGCCAGCAGTTACTCCGTAGGCAGGAACACTGAAGCTTTCTTT.